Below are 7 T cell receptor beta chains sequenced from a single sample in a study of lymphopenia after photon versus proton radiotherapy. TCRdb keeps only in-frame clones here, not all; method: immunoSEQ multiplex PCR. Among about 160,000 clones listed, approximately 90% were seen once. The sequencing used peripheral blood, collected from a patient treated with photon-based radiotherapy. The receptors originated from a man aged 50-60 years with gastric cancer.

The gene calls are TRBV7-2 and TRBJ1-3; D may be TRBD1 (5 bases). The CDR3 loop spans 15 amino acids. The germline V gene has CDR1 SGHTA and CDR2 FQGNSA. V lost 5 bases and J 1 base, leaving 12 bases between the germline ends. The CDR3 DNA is TGTGCCAGCAGCGGGTGGGGGAGGTCTGGAAACACCATATATTTT. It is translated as CASSGWGRSGNTIYF.

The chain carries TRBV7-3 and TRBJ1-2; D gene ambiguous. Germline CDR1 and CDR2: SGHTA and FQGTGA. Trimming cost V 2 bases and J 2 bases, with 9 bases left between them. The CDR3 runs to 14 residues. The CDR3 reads CASSLYLGNYGYTF. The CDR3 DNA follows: TGTGCCAGCAGCTTATATTTGGGGAACTATGGCTACACCTTC.

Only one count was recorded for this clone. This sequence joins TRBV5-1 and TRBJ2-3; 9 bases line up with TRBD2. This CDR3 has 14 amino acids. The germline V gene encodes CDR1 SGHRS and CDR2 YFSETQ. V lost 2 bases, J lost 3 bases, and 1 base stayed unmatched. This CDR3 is CASSFLAGTDTQYF. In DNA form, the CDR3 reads TGCGCCAGCAGCTTCCTAGCGGGGACAGATACGCAGTATTTT.

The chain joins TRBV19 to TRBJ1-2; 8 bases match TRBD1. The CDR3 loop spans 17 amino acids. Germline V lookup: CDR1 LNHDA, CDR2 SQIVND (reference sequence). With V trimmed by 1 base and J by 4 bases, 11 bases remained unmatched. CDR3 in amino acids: CASSIGDRGASIYGYTF. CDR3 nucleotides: TGTGCCAGTAGTATAGGAGACAGGGGCGCCTCCATCTATGGCTACACCTTC. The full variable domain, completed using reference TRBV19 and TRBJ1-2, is DGGITQSPKYLFRKEGQNVTLSCEQNLNHDAMYWYRQDPGQGLRLIYYSQIVNDFQKGDIAEGYSVSREKKESFPLTVTSAQKNPTAFYLCASSIGDRGASIYGYTFGSGTRLTVV.

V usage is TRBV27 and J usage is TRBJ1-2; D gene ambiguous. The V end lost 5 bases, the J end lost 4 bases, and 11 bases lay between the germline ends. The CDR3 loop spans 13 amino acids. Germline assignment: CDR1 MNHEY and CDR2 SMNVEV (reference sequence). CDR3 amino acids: CASSTPRGYGYTF. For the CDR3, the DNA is TGTGCCAGCAGTACTCCCCGGGGCTATGGCTACACCTTC.

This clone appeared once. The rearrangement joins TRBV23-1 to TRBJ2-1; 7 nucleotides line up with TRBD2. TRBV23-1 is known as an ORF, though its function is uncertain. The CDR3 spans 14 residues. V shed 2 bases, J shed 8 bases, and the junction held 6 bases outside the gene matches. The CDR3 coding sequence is TGCGCCAGCAGTCAAATCCGGGGGAGGGATGAGCAGTTCTTC. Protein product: CASSQIRGRDEQFF.

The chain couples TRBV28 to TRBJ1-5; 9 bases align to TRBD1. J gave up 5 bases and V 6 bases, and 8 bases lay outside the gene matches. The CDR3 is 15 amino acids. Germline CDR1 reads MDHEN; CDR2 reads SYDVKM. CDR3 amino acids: CASRTGGDRDQPQHF. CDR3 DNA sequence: TGTGCCAGCAGAACGGGGGGGGACAGGGATCAGCCCCAGCATTTT.